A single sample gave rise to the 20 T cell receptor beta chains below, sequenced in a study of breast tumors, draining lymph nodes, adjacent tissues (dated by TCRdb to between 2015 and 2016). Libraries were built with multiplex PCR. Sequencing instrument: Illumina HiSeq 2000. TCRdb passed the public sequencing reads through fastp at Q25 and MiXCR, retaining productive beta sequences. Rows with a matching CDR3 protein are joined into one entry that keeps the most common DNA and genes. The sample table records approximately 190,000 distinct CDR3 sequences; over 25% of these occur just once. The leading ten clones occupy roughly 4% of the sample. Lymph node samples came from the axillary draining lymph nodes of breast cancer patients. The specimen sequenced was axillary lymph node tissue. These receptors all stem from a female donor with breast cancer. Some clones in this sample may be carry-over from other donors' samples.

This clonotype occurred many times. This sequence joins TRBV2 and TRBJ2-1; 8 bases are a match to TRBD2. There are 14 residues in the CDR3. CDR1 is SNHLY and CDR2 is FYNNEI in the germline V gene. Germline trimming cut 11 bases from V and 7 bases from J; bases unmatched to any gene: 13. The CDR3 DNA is TGTGCCTCCAAAGTCGGGAGGGGGGGGAATGAGCAGTTCTTC. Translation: CASKVGRGGNEQFF.

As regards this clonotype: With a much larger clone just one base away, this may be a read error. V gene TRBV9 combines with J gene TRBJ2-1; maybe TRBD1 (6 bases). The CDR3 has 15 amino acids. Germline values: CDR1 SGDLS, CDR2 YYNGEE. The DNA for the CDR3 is TGTGCCAGCAGCGTAGGGGGGCTCTCCTACAATGAGCCGTTCTTC. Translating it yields CASSVGGLSYNEPFF.

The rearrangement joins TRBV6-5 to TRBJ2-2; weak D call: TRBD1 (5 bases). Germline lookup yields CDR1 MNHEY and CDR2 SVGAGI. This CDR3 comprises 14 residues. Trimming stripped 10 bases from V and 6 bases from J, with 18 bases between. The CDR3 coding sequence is TGTGCCACCGGCGATAGGCAGGGCGCCGGGGAGCTGTTTTTT. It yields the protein CATGDRQGAGELFF.

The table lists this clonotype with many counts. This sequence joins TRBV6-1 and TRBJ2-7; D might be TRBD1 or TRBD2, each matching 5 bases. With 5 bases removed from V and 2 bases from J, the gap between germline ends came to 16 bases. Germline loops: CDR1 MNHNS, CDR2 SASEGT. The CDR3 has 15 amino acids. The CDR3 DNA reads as TGTGCCAGCAGTCATGAGGGGAGTACCACCTACGAGCAGTACTTC. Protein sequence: CASSHEGSTTYEQYF.

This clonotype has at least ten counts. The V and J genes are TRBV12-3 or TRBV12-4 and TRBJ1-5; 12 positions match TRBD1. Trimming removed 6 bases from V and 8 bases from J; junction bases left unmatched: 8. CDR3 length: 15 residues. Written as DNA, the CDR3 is TGTGCCAGCAGCCCCGGGACAGGGGGCGTAAAGCCCCAGCATTTT. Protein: CASSPGTGGVKPQHF.

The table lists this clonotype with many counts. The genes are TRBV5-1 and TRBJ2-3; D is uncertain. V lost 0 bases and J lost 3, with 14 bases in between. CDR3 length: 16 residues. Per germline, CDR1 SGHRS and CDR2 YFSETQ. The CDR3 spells CASSLGSGLLTDTQYF. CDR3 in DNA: TGCGCCAGCAGCTTGGGTTCCGGGCTCTTAACAGATACGCAGTATTTT.

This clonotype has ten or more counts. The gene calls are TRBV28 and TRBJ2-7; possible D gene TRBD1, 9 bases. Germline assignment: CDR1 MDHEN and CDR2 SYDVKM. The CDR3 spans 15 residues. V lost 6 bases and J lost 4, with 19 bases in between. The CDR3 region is CASSPGGTGLYEQYF. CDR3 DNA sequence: TGTGCCAGCAGCCCGGGAGGGACAGGGCTTTACGAGCAGTACTTC.

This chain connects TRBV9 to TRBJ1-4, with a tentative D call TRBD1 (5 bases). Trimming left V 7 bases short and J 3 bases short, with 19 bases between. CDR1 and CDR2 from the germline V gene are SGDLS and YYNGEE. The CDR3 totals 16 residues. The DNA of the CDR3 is TGTGCCAGCGGCGAGGAGGGTGGACACCCTAATGAAAAACTGTTTTTT. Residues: CASGEEGGHPNEKLFF.

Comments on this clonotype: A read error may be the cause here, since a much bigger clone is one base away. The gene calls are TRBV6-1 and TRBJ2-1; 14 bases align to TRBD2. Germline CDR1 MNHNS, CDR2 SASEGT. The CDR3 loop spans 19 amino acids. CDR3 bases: TGTGCCAGCAGTCAAGCAGGGACTAGCGGGGGATCCCTAAACAATGAGCAGTTCTTC. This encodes CASSQAGTSGGSLNNEQFF.

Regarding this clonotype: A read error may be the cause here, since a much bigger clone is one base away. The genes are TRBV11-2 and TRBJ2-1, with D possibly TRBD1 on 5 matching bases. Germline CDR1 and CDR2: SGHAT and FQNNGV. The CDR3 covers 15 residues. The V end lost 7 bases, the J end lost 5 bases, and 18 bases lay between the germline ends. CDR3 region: CASTPTGQTHNEQFF. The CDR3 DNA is TGTGCCAGCACCCCCACAGGTCAGACCCACAATGAGCAGTTCTTC.

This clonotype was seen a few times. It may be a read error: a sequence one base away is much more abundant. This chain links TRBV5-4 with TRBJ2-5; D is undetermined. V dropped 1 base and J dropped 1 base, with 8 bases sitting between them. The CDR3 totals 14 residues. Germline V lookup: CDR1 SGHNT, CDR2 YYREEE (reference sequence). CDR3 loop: CASSLKTAQETQYF. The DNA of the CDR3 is TGTGCCAGCAGCTTGAAAACAGCCCAAGAGACCCAGTACTTC.

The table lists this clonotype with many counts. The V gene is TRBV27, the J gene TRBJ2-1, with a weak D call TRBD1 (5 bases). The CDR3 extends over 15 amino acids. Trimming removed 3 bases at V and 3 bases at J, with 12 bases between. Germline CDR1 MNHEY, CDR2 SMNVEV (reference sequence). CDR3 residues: CASSLSKDNYNEQFF. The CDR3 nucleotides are TGTGCCAGCAGTTTGAGTAAGGACAACTACAATGAGCAGTTCTTC.

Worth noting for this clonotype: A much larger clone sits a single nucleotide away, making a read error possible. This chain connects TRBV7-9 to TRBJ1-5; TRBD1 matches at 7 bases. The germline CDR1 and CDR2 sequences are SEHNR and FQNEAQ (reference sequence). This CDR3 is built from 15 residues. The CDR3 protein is CASSSGGPSNQSQHF. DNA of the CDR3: TGTGCCAGCAGCTCAGGGGGACCGAGCAATCAGTCCCAGCATTTT.

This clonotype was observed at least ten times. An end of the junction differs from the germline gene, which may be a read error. The CDR3 reads CSKTGEETQSF. The CDR3 DNA sequence: TGCAGTAAGACAGGGGAGGAGACCCAGTCCTTC. The chain uses TRBV20-1 and TRBJ2-5; 8 nucleotides align to TRBD1. The CDR3 totals 11 residues. CDR1 and CDR2 from the germline V gene are DFQATT and SNEGSKA (reference sequence).

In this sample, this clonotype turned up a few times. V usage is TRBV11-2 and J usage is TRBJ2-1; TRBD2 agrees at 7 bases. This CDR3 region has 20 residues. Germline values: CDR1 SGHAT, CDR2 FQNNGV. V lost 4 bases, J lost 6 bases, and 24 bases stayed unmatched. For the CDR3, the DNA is TGTGCCAGCAGCTATAGCCCGGGGGTACTACGCGGGAGAACTCGCAATGAGCAGTTCTTC. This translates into CASSYSPGVLRGRTRNEQFF.

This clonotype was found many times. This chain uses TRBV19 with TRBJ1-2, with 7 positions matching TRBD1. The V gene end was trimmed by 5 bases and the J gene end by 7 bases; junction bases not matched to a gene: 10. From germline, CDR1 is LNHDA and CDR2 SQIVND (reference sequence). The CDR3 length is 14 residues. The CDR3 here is CASSGRQGGGGYTF. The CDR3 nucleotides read TGTGCCAGTAGTGGCCGACAGGGAGGAGGTGGCTACACCTTC.

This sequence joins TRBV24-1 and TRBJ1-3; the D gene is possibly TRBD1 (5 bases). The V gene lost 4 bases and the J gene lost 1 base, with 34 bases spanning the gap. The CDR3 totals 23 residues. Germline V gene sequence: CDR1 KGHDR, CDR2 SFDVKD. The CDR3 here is CATSESFLAGVSGAGPSGNTIYF. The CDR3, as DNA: TGTGCCACCAGTGAATCCTTCTTAGCGGGAGTCTCCGGGGCAGGCCCGTCTGGAAACACCATATATTTT.

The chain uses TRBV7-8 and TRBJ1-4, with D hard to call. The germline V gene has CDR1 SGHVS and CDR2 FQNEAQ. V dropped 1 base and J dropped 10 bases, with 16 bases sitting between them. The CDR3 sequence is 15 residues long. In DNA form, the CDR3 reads TGTGCCAGCAGCTTAGGGTCGGGCGGGATCTTAAAACTGTTTTTT. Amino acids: CASSLGSGGILKLFF.

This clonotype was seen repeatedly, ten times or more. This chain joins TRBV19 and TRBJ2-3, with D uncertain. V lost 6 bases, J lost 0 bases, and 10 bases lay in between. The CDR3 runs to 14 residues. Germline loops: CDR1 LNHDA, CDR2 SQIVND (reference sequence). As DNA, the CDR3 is TGTGCCAGTAGCGGACCGCCGAGCACAGATACGCAGTATTTT. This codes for CASSGPPSTDTQYF.

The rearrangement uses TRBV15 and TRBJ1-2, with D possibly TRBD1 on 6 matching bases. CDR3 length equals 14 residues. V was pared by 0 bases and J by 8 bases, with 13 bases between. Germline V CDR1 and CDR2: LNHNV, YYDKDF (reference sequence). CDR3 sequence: CATSRDLQGGGYTF. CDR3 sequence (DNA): TGTGCCACCAGCAGAGATCTACAGGGTGGGGGCTACACCTTC.